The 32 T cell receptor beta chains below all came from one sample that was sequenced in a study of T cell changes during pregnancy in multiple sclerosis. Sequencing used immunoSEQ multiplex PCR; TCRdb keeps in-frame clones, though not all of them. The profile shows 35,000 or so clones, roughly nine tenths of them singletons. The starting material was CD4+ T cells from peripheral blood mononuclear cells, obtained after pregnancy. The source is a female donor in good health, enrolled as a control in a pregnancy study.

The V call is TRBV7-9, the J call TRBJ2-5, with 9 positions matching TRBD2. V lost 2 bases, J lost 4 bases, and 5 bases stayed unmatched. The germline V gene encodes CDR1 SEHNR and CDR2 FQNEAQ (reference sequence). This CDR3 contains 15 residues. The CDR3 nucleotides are TGTGCCAGCAGCTTATTCCAGCGGGGGGCAGAGACCCAGTACTTC. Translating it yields CASSLFQRGAETQYF.

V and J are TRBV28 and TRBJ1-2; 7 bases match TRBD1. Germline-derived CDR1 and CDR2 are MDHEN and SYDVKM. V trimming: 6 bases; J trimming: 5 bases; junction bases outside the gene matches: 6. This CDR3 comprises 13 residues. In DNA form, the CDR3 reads TGTGCCAGCAGGCGACAGGGAAGTTATGGCTACACCTTC. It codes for CASRRQGSYGYTF.

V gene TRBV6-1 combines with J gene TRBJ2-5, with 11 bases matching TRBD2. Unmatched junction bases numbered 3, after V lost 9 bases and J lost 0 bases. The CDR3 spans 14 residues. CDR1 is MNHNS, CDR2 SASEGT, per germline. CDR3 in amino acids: CASLAGGYQETQYF. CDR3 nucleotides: TGTGCCAGTTTAGCGGGGGGGTACCAAGAGACCCAGTACTTC.

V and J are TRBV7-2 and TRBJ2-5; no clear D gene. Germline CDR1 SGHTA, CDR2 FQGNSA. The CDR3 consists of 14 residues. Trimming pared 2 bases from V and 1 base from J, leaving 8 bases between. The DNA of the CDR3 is TGTGCCAGCAGCTTATTGGCAGTCCAAGAGACCCAGTACTTC. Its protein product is CASSLLAVQETQYF. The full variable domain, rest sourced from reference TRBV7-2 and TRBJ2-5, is GAGVSQSPSNKVTEKGKDVELRCDPISGHTALYWYRQSLGQGLEFLIYFQGNSAPDKSGLPSDRFSAERTGGSVSTLTIQRTQQEDSAVYLCASSLLAVQETQYFGPGTRLLVL.

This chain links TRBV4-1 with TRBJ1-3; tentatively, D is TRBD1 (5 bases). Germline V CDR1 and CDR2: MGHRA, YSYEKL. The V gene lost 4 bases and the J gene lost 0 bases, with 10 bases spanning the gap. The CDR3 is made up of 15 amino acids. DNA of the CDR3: TGCGCCAGCAGCCCGACAGAAATCTCTGGAAACACCATATATTTT. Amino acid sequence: CASSPTEISGNTIYF.

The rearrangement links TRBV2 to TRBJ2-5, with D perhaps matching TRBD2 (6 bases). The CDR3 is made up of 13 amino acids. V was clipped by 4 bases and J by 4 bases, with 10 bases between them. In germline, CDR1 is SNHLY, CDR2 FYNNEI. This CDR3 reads CASSVRRGETQYF. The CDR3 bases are TGTGCCAGCAGTGTCAGGCGGGGAGAGACCCAGTACTTC.

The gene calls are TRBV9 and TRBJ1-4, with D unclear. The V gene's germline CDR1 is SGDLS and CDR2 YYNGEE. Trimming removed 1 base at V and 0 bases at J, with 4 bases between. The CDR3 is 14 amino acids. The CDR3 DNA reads TGTGCCAGCAGCGTATCTCCAACTAATGAAAAACTGTTTTTT. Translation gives CASSVSPTNEKLFF.

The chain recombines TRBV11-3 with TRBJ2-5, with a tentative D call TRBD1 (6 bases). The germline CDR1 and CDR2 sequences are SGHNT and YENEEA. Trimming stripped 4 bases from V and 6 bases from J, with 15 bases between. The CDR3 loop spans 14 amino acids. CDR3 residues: CASSSGSGAQTQYF. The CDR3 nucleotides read TGTGCCAGCAGCTCGGGGTCAGGGGCGCAGACCCAGTACTTC.

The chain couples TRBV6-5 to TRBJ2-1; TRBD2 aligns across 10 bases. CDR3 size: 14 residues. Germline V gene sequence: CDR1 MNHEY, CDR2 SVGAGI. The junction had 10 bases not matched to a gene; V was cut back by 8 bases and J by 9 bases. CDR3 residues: CASFSGRKAGEQFF. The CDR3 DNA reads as TGTGCCAGCTTTAGCGGGAGGAAGGCCGGTGAGCAGTTCTTC.

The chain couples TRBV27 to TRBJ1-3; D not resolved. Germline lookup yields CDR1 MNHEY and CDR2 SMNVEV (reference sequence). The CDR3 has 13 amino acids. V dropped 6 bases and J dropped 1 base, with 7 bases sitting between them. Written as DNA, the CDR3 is TGTGCCAGCAGCTCCGGGTCTGGAAACACCATATATTTT. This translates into CASSSGSGNTIYF.

DNA of the CDR3: TGTGCCAGCAGCAGGGTGGGCACTGAAGCTTTCTTT. This encodes CASSRVGTEAFF. This rearrangement joins TRBV28 to TRBJ1-1, with D perhaps TRBD1 (5 bases). The V gene's germline CDR1 is MDHEN and CDR2 SYDVKM. Trimming shortened V by 6 bases and J by 4 bases, and 9 bases separated the two germline ends. CDR3 length equals 12 residues.

CDR3 DNA sequence: TGTGCCAGTAGTACAACAGGGGGCTCGGAGACCCAGTACTTC. This encodes CASSTTGGSETQYF. V gene TRBV19 combines with J gene TRBJ2-5; TRBD1 matches 9 bases. Germline CDR1 and CDR2: LNHDA and SQIVND (reference sequence). The CDR3 is 14 residues long. V shed 4 bases, J shed 5 bases, and the junction held 5 bases outside the gene matches.

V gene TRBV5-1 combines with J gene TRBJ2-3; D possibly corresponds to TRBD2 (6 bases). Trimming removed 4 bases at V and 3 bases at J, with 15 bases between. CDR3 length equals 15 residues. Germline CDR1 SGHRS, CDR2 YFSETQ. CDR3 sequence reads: CASSLGPSGTDTQYF. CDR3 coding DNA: TGCGCCAGCAGCCTAGGACCGAGCGGGACAGATACGCAGTATTTT.

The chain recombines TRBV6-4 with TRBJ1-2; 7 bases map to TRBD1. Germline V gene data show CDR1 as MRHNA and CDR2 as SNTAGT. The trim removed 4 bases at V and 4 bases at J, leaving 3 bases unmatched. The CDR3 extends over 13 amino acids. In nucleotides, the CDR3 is TGTGCCAGCAGTGGAGACAGGGCCTATGGCTACACCTTC. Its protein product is CASSGDRAYGYTF.

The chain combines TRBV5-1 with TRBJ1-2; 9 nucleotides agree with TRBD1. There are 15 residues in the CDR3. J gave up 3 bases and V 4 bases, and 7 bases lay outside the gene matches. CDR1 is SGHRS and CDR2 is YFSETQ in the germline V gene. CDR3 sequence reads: CASSPTGGKDYGYTF. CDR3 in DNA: TGCGCCAGCAGCCCTACAGGGGGCAAAGACTATGGCTACACCTTC.

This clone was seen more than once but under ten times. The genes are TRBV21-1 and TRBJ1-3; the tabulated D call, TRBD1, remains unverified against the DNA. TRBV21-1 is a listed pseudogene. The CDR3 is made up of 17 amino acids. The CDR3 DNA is TGTGCCAGCATTTCCCTTCGCAGGGCCTTCTCTGGAAACACCATATATTTT. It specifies CASISLRRAFSGNTIYF.

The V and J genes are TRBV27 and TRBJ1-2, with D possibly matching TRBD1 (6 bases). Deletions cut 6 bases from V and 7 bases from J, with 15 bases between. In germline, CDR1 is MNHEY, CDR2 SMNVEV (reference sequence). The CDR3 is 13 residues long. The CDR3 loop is CASRRDRKGGYTF. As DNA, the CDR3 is TGTGCCAGCAGGAGAGACAGGAAAGGTGGCTACACCTTC.

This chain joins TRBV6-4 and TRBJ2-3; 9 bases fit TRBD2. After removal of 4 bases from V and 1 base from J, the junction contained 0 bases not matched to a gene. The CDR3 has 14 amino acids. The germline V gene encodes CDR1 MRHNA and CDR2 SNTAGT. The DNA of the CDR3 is TGTGCCAGCAGTGGGACTAGCGGCACAGATACGCAGTATTTT. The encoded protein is CASSGTSGTDTQYF.

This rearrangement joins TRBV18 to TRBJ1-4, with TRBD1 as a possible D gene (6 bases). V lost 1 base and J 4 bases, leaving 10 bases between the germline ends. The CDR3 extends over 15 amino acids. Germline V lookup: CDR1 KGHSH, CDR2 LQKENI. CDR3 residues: CASSPRGGLNEKLFF. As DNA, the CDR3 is TGTGCCAGCTCACCACGGGGGGGCCTTAATGAAAAACTGTTTTTT.

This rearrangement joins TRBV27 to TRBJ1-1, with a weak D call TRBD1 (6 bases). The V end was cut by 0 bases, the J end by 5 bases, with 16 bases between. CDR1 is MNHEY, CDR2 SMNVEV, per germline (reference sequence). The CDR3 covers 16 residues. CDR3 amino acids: CASSLSGRGFGTEAFF. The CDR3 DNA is TGTGCCAGCAGTTTATCTGGCAGGGGTTTTGGGACTGAAGCTTTCTTT.

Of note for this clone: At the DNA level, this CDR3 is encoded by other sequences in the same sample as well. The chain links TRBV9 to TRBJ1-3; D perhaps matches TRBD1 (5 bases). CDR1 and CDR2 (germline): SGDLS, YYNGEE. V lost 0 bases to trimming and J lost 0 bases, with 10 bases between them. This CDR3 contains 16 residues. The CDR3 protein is CASSVATGGSGNTIYF. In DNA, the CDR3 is TGTGCCAGCAGCGTAGCTACGGGGGGCTCTGGAAACACCATATATTTT.

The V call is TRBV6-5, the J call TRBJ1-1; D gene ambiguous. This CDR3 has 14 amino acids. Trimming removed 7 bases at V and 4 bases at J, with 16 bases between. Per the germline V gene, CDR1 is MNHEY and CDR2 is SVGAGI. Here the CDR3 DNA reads TGTGCCAGCACCTCGAGATCGGGTTTCACTGAAGCTTTCTTT. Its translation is CASTSRSGFTEAFF.

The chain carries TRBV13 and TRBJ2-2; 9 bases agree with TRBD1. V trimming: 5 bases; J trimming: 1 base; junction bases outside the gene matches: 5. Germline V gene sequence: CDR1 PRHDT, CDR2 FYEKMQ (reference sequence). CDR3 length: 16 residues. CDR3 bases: TGTGCCAGCAGCCCCTGGACAGGGGTGAACACCGGGGAGCTGTTTTTT. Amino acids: CASSPWTGVNTGELFF. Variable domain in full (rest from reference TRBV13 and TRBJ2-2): AAGVIQSPRHLIKEKRETATLKCYPIPRHDTVYWYQQGPGQDPQFLISFYEKMQSDKGSIPDRFSAQQFSDYHSELNMSSLELGDSALYFCASSPWTGVNTGELFFGEGSRLTVL.

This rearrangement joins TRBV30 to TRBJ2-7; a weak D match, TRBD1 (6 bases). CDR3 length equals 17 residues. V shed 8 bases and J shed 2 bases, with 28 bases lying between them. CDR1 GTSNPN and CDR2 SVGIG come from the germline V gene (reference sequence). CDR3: CAGTSALGQLKAYEQYF. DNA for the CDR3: TGTGCCGGGACAAGCGCCCTGGGACAATTAAAAGCCTACGAGCAGTACTTC.

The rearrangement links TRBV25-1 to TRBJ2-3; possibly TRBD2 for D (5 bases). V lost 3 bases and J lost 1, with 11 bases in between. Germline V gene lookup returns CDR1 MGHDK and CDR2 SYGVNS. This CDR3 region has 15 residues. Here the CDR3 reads CASSETSGRTDTQYF. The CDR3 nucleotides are TGTGCCAGCAGTGAGACCAGCGGACGCACAGATACGCAGTATTTT.

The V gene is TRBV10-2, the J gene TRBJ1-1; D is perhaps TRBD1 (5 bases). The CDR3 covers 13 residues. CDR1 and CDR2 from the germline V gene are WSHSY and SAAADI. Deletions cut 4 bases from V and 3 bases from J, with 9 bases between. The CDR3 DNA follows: TGCGCCAGCAGTGTTTTAGGGGACACTGAAGCTTTCTTT. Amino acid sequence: CASSVLGDTEAFF.

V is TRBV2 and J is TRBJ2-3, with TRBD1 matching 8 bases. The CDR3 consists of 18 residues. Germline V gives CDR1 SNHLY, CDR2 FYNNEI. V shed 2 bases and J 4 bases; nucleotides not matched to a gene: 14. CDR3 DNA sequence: TGTGCCAGCAGTGAAATCGGGCTAGGCAGGGGGCGGCCAGATACGCAGTATTTT. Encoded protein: CASSEIGLGRGRPDTQYF.

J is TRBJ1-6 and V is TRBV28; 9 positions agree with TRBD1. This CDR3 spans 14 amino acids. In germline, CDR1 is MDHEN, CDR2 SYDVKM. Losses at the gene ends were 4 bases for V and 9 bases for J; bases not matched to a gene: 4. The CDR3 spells CASSSQGAGSPLHF. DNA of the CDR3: TGTGCCAGCAGTTCACAGGGGGCAGGTTCACCCCTCCACTTT.

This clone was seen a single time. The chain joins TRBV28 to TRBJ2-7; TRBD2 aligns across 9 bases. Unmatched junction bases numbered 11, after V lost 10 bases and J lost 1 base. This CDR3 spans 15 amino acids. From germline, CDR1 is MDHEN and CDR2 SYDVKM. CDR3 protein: CATGGSGRSSYEQYF. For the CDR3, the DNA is TGTGCCACAGGGGGGAGCGGGAGGTCTTCCTACGAGCAGTACTTC.

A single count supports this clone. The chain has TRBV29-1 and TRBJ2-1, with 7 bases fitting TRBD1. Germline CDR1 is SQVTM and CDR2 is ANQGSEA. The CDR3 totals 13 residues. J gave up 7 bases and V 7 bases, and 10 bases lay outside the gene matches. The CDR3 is CSAERQGWNEQFF. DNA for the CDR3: TGCAGCGCGGAACGACAGGGCTGGAATGAGCAGTTCTTC.

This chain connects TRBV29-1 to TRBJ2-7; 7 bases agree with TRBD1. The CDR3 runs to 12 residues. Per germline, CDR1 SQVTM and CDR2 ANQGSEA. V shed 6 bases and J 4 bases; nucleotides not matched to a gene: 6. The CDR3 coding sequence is TGCAGCGTATTGACAGGGATTTACGAGCAGTACTTC. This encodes CSVLTGIYEQYF.

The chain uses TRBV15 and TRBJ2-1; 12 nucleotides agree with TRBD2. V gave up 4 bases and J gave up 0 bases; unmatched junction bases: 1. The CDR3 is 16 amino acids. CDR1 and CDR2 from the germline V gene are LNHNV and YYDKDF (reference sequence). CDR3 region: CATSTLAGGSYNEQFF. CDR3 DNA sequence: TGTGCCACCAGCACACTAGCGGGGGGCTCCTACAATGAGCAGTTCTTC.